This TCR beta chain derives from a study of blood T cell repertoires in COVID-19. Looking at the study overall: Sample material is recorded as cDNA or gDNA derived from T cells, B-cell-depleted T cells, or PBMCs.

V gave up 4 bases and J gave up 0 bases; unmatched junction bases: 15. The length of the CDR3 is 21 residues. In germline, CDR1 is SGHRS, CDR2 YFSETQ. Generated by immunoSEQ multiplex PCR, the TCRdb table keeps only in-frame clones and is missing some. The sample carries a few hundred thousand clones, about three quarters recorded once. Sequencing input: peripheral blood. The chain has TRBV5-1 and TRBJ2-1; TRBD2 agrees at 14 bases. This clonotype was sampled from a woman in her 70s with acute or convalescent COVID-19. The CDR3 bases are TGCGCCAGCAGCCCGGGGACTAGCGGGGGAACCCAACCCAGCTCCTACAATGAGCAGTTCTTC. Its translation: CASSPGTSGGTQPSSYNEQFF.